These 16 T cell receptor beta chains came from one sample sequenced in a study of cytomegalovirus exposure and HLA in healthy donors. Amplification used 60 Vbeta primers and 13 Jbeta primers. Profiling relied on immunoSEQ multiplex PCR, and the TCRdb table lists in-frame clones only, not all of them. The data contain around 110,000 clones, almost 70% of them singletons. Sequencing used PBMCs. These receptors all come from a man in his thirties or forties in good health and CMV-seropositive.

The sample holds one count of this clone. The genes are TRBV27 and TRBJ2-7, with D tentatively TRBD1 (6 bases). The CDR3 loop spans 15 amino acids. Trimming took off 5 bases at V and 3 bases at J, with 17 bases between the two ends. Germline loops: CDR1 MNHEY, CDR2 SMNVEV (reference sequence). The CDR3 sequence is CASSIDTGMNYEQYV. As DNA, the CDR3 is TGTGCCAGCAGTATCGATACAGGGATGAACTACGAGCAGTACGTC.

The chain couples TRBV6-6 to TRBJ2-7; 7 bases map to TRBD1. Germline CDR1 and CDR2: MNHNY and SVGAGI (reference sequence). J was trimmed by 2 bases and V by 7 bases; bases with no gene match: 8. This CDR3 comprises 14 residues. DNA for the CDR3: TGTGCCAGCATCAACAGGGGCGGTACCTACGAGCAGTACTTC. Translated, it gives CASINRGGTYEQYF.

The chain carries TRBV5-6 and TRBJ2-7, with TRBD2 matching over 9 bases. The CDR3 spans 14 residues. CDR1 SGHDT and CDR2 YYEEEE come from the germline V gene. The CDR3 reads CASSLAGEAGGLFV. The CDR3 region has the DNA TGTGCCAGCAGCTTGGCCGGTGAGGCGGGAGGGCTTTTCGTC.

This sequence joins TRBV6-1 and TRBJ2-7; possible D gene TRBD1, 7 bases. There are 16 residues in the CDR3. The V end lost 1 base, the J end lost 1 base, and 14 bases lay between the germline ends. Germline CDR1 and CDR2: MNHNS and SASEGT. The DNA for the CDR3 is TGTGCCAGCAGTGAAGGGATCAGGGGGGAGTCCTACGAGCAGTACTTC. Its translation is CASSEGIRGESYEQYF.

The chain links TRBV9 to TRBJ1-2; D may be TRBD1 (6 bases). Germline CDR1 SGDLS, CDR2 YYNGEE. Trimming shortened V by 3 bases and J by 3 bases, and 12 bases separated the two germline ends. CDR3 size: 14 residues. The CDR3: CASSEGESDYGYTF. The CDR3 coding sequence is TGTGCCAGCAGCGAGGGGGAATCGGACTATGGCTACACCTTC.

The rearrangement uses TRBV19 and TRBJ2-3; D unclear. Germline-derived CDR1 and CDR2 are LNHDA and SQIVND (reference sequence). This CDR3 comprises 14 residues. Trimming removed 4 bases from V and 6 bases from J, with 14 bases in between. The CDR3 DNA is TGTGCCAGTAGTAGAGGCGAGATATCGGATACGCAGTATTTT. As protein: CASSRGEISDTQYF.

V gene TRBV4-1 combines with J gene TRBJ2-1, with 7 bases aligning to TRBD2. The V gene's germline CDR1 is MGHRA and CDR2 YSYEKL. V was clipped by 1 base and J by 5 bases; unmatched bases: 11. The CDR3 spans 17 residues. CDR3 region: CASSQGAGGRIDNEQFF. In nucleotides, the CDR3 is TGCGCCAGCAGCCAAGGGGCTGGCGGGAGAATAGACAATGAGCAGTTCTTC.

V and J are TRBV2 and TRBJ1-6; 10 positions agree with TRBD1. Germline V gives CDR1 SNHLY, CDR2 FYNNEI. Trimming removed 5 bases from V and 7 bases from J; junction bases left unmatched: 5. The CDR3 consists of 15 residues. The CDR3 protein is CASSFRQGANSPLHF. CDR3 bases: TGTGCCAGCAGTTTTAGACAGGGGGCGAATTCACCCCTCCACTTT.

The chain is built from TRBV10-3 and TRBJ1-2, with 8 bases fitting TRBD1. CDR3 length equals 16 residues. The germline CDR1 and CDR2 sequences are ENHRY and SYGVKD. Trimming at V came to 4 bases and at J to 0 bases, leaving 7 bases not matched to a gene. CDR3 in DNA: TGTGCCATCAGTGGGGGACAGGTATTCCCTAACTATGGCTACACCTTC. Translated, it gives CAISGGQVFPNYGYTF.

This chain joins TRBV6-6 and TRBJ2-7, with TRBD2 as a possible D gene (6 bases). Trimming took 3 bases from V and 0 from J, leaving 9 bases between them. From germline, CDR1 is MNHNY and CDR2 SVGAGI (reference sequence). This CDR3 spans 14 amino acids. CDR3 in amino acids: CASSYAGSSYEQYV. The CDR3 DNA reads TGTGCCAGCAGTTATGCCGGGAGCTCCTACGAGCAGTACGTC.

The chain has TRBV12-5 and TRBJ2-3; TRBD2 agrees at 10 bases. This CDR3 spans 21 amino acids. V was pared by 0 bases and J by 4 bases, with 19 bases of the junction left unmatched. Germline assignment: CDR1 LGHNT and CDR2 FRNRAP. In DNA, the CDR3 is TGTGCTAGTGGTTTGGTAGTCTGGTCAAAAGCGGGGGGGCCGTACGCAGATACGCAGTATTTT. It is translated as CASGLVVWSKAGGPYADTQYF.

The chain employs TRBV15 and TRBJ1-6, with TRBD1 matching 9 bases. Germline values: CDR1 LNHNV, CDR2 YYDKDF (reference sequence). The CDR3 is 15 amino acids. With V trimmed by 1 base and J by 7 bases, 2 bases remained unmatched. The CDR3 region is CATSRGQGVNSPLHF. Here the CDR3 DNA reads TGTGCCACCAGCAGAGGACAGGGGGTGAATTCACCCCTCCACTTT.

The CDR3, as DNA: TGTGCCAGCAGCTTATTGGGGGGGTACTCAAACTATGGCTACACCTTC. This encodes CASSLLGGYSNYGYTF. The V gene is TRBV7-3, the J gene TRBJ1-2; D might be TRBD1 (5 bases). V lost 2 bases, J lost 2 bases, and 15 bases lay in between. CDR3 length equals 16 residues. CDR1 and CDR2 from the germline V gene are SGHTA and FQGTGA.

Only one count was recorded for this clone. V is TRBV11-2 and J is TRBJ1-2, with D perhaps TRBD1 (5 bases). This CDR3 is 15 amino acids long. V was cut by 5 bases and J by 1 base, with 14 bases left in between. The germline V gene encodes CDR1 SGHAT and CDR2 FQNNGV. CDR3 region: CASSLGGQGNYGYTF. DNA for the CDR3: TGTGCCAGCAGCCTAGGAGGTCAGGGTAACTATGGCTACACCTTC.

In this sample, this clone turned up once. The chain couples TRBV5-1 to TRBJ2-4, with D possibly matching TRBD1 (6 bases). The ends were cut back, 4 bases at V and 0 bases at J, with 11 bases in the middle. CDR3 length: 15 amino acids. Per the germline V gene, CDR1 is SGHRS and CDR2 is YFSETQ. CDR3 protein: CASSTGSLAKNIQYF. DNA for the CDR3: TGCGCCAGCAGCACAGGGTCCTTAGCCAAAAACATTCAGTACTTC.

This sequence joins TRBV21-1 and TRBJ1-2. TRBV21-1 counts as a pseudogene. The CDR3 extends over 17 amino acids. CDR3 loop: CASSGTLASSGNYGYTF. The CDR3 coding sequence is TGTGCCAGCAGCGGAACCCTCGCTAGCAGCGGGAACTATGGCTACACCTTC.